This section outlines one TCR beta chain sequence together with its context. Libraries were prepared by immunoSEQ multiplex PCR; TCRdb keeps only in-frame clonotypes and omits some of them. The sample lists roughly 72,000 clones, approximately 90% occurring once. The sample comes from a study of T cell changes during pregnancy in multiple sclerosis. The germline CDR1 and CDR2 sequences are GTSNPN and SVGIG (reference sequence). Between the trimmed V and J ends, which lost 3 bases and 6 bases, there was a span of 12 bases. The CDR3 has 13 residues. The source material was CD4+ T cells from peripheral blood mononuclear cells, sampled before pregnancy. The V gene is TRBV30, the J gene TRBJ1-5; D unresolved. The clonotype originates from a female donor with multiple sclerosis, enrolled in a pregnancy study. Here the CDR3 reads CAWSLSEGQPQHF. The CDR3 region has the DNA TGTGCCTGGAGCCTTTCGGAGGGTCAGCCCCAGCATTTT.